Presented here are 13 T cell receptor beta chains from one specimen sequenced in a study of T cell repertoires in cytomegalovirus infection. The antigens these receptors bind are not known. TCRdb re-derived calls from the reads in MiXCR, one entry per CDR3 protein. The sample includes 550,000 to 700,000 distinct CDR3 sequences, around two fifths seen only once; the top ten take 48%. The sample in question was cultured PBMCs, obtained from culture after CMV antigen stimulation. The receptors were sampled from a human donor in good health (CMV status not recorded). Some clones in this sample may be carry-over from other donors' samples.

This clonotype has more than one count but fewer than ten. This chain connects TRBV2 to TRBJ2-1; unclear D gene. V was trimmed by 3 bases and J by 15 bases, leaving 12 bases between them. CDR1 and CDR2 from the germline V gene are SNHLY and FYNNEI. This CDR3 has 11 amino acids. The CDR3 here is CASSEESQWFF. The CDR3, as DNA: TGTGCCAGCAGTGAGGAGTCTCAGTGGTTCTTC.

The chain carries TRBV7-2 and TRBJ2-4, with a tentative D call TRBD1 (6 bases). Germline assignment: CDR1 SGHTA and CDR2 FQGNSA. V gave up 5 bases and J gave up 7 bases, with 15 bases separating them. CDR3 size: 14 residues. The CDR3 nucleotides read TGTGCCAGCAGCCCAGGGGCCCCTCGGAACATTCAGTACTTC. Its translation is CASSPGAPRNIQYF.

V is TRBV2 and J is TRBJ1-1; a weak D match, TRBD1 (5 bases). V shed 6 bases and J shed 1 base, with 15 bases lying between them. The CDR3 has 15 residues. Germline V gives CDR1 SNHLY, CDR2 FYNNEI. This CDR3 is CASRSTGGENTEAFF. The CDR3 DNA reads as TGTGCCAGCAGGTCGACGGGGGGAGAGAACACTGAAGCTTTCTTT.

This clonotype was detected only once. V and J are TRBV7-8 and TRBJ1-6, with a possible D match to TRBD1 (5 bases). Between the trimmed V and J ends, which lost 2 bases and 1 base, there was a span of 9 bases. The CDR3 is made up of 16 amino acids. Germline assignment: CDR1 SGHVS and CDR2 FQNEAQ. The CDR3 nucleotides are TGTGCCAGCAGCTTAAAGTCAGGGTCCTATAATTCACCCCTCCACTTT. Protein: CASSLKSGSYNSPLHF.

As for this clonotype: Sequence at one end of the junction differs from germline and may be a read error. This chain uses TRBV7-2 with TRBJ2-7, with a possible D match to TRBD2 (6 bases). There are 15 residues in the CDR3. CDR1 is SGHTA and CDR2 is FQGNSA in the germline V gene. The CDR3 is CASSLGGASSYEQYF. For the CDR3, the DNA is TGTGCCAGCAGTTTAGGAGGGGCGAGCTCCTACGAGCAGTACTTC.

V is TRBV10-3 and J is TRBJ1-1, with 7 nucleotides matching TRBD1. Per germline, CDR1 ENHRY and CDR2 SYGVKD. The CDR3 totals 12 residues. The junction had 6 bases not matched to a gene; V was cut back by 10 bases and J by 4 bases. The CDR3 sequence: CATGGTVTEAFF. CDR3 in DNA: TGTGCCACCGGAGGGACAGTCACTGAAGCTTTCTTT.

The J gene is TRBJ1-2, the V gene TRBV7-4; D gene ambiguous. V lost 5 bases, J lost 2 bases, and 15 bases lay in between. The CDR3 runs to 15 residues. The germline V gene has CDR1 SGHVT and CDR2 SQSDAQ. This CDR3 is CASSHINANNYGYTF. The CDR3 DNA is TGTGCCAGCAGCCATATAAACGCTAACAACTATGGCTACACCTTC.

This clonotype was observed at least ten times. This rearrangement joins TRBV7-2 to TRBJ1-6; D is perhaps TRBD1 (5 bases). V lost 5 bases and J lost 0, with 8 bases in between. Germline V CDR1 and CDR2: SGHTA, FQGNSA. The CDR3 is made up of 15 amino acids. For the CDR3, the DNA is TGTGCCAGCAGCAGACAGTTCTCCTATAATTCACCCCTCCACTTT. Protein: CASSRQFSYNSPLHF.

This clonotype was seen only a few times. The CDR3 loop reads CASSLESRTEAFF. In DNA, the CDR3 is TGTGCCAGCAGCTTAGAATCCAGGACTGAAGCTTTCTTT. This chain links TRBV7-9 with TRBJ1-1; D is unclear. V lost 1 base to trimming and J lost 5 bases, with 8 bases between them. The germline gives CDR1 SEHNR, CDR2 FQNEAQ (reference sequence). This CDR3 has 13 amino acids.

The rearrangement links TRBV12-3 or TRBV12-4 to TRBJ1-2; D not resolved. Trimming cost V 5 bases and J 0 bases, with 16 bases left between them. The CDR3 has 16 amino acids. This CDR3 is CASSGVDNSTNYGYTF. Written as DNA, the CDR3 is TGTGCCAGCAGTGGGGTTGACAACAGTACTAACTATGGCTACACCTTC.

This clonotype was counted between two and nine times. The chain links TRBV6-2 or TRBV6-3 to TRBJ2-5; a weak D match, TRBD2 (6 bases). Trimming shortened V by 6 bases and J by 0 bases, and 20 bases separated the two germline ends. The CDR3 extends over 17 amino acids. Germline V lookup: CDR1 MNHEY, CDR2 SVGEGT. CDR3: CASSLPRDWYNQETQYF. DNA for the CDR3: TGTGCCAGCAGCCTACCCCGGGACTGGTACAACCAAGAGACCCAGTACTTC.

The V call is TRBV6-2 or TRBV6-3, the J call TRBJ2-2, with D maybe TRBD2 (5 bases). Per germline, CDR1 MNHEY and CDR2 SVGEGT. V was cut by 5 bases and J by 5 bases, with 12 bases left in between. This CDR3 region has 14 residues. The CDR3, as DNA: TGTGCCAGCAGTATACGGGGAGAAACCGGGGAGCTGTTTTTT. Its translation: CASSIRGETGELFF.

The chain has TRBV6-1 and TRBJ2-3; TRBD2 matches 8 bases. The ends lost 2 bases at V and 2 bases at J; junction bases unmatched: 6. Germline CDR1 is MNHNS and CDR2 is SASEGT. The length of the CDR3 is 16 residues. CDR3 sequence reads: CASSERAGGHTDTQYF. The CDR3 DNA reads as TGTGCCAGCAGTGAACGGGCGGGGGGCCACACAGATACGCAGTATTTT.